Given below is one T cell receptor beta chain in context. What antigen it recognizes has not been identified. Per-base qualities were not stored, and no clone one base away is much larger. These data are taken from a study of blood T cell repertoires in COVID-19 (TCRdb year 2020). For the study in its entirety: Samples covering the acute and convalescent phases of COVID-19 were provided by collaborators in the United States, Italy and Spain. The prospective study material was composed of cDNA or gDNA derived from T cells, B-cell-depleted T cells, or PBMCs. Deeply sampled blood TCRbeta repertoires from subjects exposed to, actively infected with, or recovered from COVID-19 were included in the dataset. The repertoires were released in a freely available public database meant as a resource for research on the immune response to SARS-CoV-2. The samples were drawn from the first 160 participants of the ongoing ImmuneRACE study and from 1,254 subjects provided by 6 global collaborators. A de-identified subject ID, COVID-19 status, age in years and sex were almost always included in the sample metadata. Where HLA class I and class II types were available, the types were taken from metadata supplied by the sample provider, not from assay-based typing. What the work shows at the level of the full study, not this receptor alone: How much clinical and demographic metadata was included differed by source and by participant, and the metadata was provided uncurated.

The germline ends are 15 bases apart after V is trimmed by 8 bases and J by 5 bases. Via the germline V gene, CDR1 is KGHSH and CDR2 LQKENI. The CDR3, from cysteine to phenylalanine, totals 13 residues. Kept here is only the CDR3 DNA, which spans 39 bases and is read in frame from base 1. TCRbeta CDR3 regions were amplified from genomic DNA by means of the immunoSEQ Assay, a bias-controlled multiplex PCR. As for the authors' bioinformatics: Nucleated cell counts per sample were estimated from amplification of reference gene primers within the assay. Sequence reads were collapsed and filtered to measure the absolute abundance of every unique TCRbeta CDR3 rearrangement. For each sample, productive Simpson clonality was calculated as the square root of Simpson's diversity index over productive rearrangements. TCRdb holds this immuneACCESS table with in-frame rearrangements only. Some clones are missing; in checked studies, unresolved V genes explain under half, and the rest has no known cause. The DNA gave D and trimming, while V, J and clone size come from that table. For this sample the table gives about 180,000 clones, of which about nine tenths were detected only once. Of the sample, around 21% falls within the top ten clones.

Whole blood was collected in K2EDTA tubes by collaborating institutions according to the institutions' own protocols. For TCRbeta analysis, collaborators shipped samples in one of three forms: frozen whole blood, isolated PBMCs, or DNA extracted from either of those sample types. The clonotype was recovered from a man in his 70s with active or convalescent COVID-19. Sequencing was done on a sample of peripheral blood. This sequence uses TRBV18 and TRBJ1-2; TRBD1 might be the D gene, on 6 matching bases. The CDR3 region: CASGRDTIYGYTF. The DNA sequence follows: TGTGCCAGCGGTAGGGACACAATATATGGCTACACCTTC. Extended through the reference TRBV18 and TRBJ1-2 proteins, this CDR3 yields the full variable domain: NAGVMQNPRHLVRRRGQEARLRCSPMKGHSHVYWYRQLPEEGLKFMVYLQKENIIDESGMPKERFSAEFPKEGPSILRIQQVVRGDSAAYFCASGRDTIYGYTFGSGTRLTVV.